Below, one TCR beta chain is given with its context. These data come from a study of blood T cell repertoires in COVID-19. The CDR3 spans 15 residues. V lost 2 bases, J lost 1 base, and 11 bases lay in between. In germline, CDR1 is LGHDT, CDR2 YNNKEL (reference sequence). Clones were read by immunoSEQ multiplex PCR, and TCRdb kept only the in-frame ones, dropping some. The sample yields about 300,000 clones, around 90% seen once. This chain links TRBV3-1 (or the pseudogene TRBV3-2) with TRBJ2-5, with D hard to call. Source material: peripheral blood. This clonotype was obtained from a man aged 18 to 29 with active or convalescent COVID-19. The CDR3 sequence is CASSQYYILQETQYF. CDR3 in DNA: TGTGCCAGCAGCCAATACTACATCCTCCAAGAGACCCAGTACTTC.